The clone carrying this T cell receptor (beta chain) was observed a single time. CDR3 length equals 16 residues. V lost 3 bases, J lost 6 bases, and 17 bases lay in between. The germline gives CDR1 KGHSH, CDR2 LQKENI. Under the authors' procedure: Nucleated cell counts were estimated from reference gene primer amplification. The table came from immunoSEQ multiplex PCR; TCRdb's copy has only in-frame clones and leaves some out. That table furnishes V, J and clone size, whereas the DNA furnished D and trimming. This repertoire shows approximately 150,000 clones, around 76% found once; its top ten account for about 4%. The data stem from a study of blood T cell repertoires in COVID-19. Study details: There were acute and convalescent COVID-19 samples, and they came from the United States, Italy and Spain. In each case, the material was cDNA or gDNA derived from T cells, B-cell-depleted T cells, or PBMCs.

The source is a man aged 55-75 years with acute or convalescent COVID-19. What was sequenced was peripheral blood. The chain has TRBV18 and TRBJ2-2; D is possibly TRBD1 (6 bases). In DNA form, the CDR3 reads TGTGCCAGCTCACCGATCGAGGGACATCAGGCCGGGGAGCTGTTTTTT. Encoded protein: CASSPIEGHQAGELFF.